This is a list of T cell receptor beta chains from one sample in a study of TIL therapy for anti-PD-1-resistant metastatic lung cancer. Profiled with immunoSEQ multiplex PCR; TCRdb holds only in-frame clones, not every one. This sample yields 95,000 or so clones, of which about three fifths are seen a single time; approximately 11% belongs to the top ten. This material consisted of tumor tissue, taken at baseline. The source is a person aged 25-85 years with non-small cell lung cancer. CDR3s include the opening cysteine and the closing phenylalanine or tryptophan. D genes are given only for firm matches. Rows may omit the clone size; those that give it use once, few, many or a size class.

TGTGCCTGGAGGATCAGGGGGACTAACTATGGCTACACCTTC,CAWRIRGTNYGYTF,TRBV30,.,TRBD1,TRBJ1-2
TGCGCCAGCAGCCAAGATGAGAACACCGGGGAGCTGTTTTTT,CASSQDENTGELFF,TRBV4-3,.,.,TRBJ2-2
TGTGCCAGTAGTATAACAGGGGGCATCTCCGGGGAGCTGTTTTTT,CASSITGGISGELFF,TRBV19,.,TRBD1,TRBJ2-2
TGTGCCAGCAGTTTATCGGTACAGGGTGGGCAAGAGACCCAGTACTTC,CASSLSVQGGQETQYF,TRBV27,few,.,TRBJ2-5
TGTGCCAGCAGTTTGCACAGGGCAGGATACGAGCAGTACTTC,CASSLHRAGYEQYF,TRBV28,.,.,TRBJ2-7
TGTGCCAGCAGCTCCATCCTAGGGTTAGAGCAGTACTTC,CASSSILGLEQYF,TRBV7-9,.,.,TRBJ2-7
TGTGCCATCACCGGGGTAACCTACGAGCAGTACTTC,CAITGVTYEQYF,TRBV28,.,.,TRBJ2-7
TGTGCCTGGAGTGGCCGCGACAGGGTTTTTTATCAGCCCCAGCATTTT,CAWSGRDRVFYQPQHF,TRBV30,.,TRBD1,TRBJ1-5
TGTGCCAGCAGTTACGGAAGTTATGGGACGGGACCCAACTACGAGCAGTACTTC,CASSYGSYGTGPNYEQYF,TRBV6-2/TRBV6-3,.,.,TRBJ2-7
TGCGCCAGCAGGGGGCAGGGCTACAATGAGCAGTTCTTC,CASRGQGYNEQFF,TRBV5-1,.,.,TRBJ2-1
TGTGCCAGCAGTTATTGGCCGGGACAGGTTAATTCACCCCTCCACTTT,CASSYWPGQVNSPLHF,TRBV6-6,.,TRBD1,TRBJ1-6
TGCGCCAGCAGACACCTGGAGCGGCAAGAGACCCAGTACTTC,CASRHLERQETQYF,TRBV10-1,.,.,TRBJ2-5
TGTGCCAGCAGCTTTCTTAGCTCTGGGGCCAACGTCCTGACTTTC,CASSFLSSGANVLTF,TRBV5-5,.,.,TRBJ2-6
TGTGCCAGCATGAGGGGCTTGGGCGGGAAAAACAATGAGCAGTTCTTC,CASMRGLGGKNNEQFF,TRBV11-2,.,.,TRBJ2-1
TGTGCCAGGGGGGTGCTTAGCACGGATACGCAGTATTTT,CARGVLSTDTQYF,TRBV7-9,few,.,TRBJ2-3
TGTGCCAGCCAAACTGGGGCCAACGTCCTGACTTTC,CASQTGANVLTF,TRBV2,.,.,TRBJ2-6
TGTGCCAGCAGCCTACGTCCCTCCGGGGCCAACGTCCTGACTTTC,CASSLRPSGANVLTF,TRBV28,.,.,TRBJ2-6
TGCAGCGTTGAAGGGACTAGCGGGGGGAAGCGGGAGACCCAGTACTTC,CSVEGTSGGKRETQYF,TRBV29-1,once,TRBD2,TRBJ2-5
TGTGCCAGCAGCTTAGCCAACAGCGGGAGCAATGAGCAGTTCTTC,CASSLANSGSNEQFF,TRBV7-6,.,TRBD2,TRBJ2-1
TGTGCCAGCAGCTTGGGCCAAAGCAATCAGCCCCAGCATTTT,CASSLGQSNQPQHF,TRBV5-5,.,.,TRBJ1-5
TGTGCCAGCAGCCGGGGGGGTCTAGCGGCCACAGATACGCAGTATTTT,CASSRGGLAATDTQYF,TRBV4-2,.,TRBD2,TRBJ2-3
TGTGCCAGCAGGGACGACAGCCATAGCAATCAGCCCCAGCATTTT,CASRDDSHSNQPQHF,TRBV2,.,.,TRBJ1-5
TGTGCCAGCAGTACTGGGGACAGGGAGGAAAAACTGTTTTTT,CASSTGDREEKLFF,TRBV28,many,TRBD1,TRBJ1-4
TGTGCCAGCAGCTTACGCGTAGGCCAAGAGACCCAGTACTTC,CASSLRVGQETQYF,TRBV11-2,few,.,TRBJ2-5
TGCACCAGCAGCCATGCGAACGGGGCACCCAGCACAGATACGCAGTATTTT,CTSSHANGAPSTDTQYF,TRBV4-1,.,.,TRBJ2-3
TGTGCCAGCAGCTTAGAGGTTGGGGGTTCGGGGGCCAACGTCCTGACTTTC,CASSLEVGGSGANVLTF,TRBV7-6,.,.,TRBJ2-6
TGTGCCAGCAGTAACCACAGGGGAGTGACTGGGGCCAACGTCCTGACTTTC,CASSNHRGVTGANVLTF,TRBV6-2/TRBV6-3,.,TRBD1,TRBJ2-6
TGTGCCAGCAGCTACGGACTAGCGGGAGTTTACGAGCAGTACTTC,CASSYGLAGVYEQYF,TRBV7-8,.,TRBD2,TRBJ2-7
TGTGCCAGCAGCTTGGTACAGGAACTATCCTACGAGCAGTACTTC,CASSLVQELSYEQYF,TRBV5-5,.,.,TRBJ2-7
TGTGCCAGCAGTTACCCTACGACATTGAGGGAGACCCAGTACTTC,CASSYPTTLRETQYF,TRBV6-2/TRBV6-3,.,.,TRBJ2-5
TGTGCCAGCTCACCCCTCGGGAGTGAGGATTCACCCCTCCACTTT,CASSPLGSEDSPLHF,TRBV18,.,.,TRBJ1-6
TGCGCCAGCAGCTTGGACCCCCTAAGTGGTGAAGCTTTCTTT,CASSLDPLSGEAFF,TRBV5-1,.,.,TRBJ1-1
TGTGCCAGCAGTTACCCCTCGGTCGGGACTACAACTTCTCCTAGCACAGATACGCAGTATTTT,CASSYPSVGTTTSPSTDTQYF,TRBV6-2/TRBV6-3,.,TRBD2,TRBJ2-3
TGTGCCAGCAGCTTAGATAGGTTAGCGGGAGATGTCCCTATTACCTACGAGCAGTACTTC,CASSLDRLAGDVPITYEQYF,TRBV11-2,.,TRBD2,TRBJ2-7
TGTGCCAGCAGCGTTGACAGCAACTATGGCTACACCTTC,CASSVDSNYGYTF,TRBV9,.,.,TRBJ1-2
TGTGCCAGCCGGGGGGACGGGGACAATCAGCCCCAGCATTTT,CASRGDGDNQPQHF,TRBV2,few,.,TRBJ1-5
TGTGCCAGCAGCCTAGCTGAGACCCAGTACTTC,CASSLAETQYF,TRBV7-2,.,.,TRBJ2-5
TGTGCCAGCAGTTTGATAGTCAATCAGCCCCAGCATTTT,CASSLIVNQPQHF,TRBV12-3/TRBV12-4,.,.,TRBJ1-5
TGTGCCAGCAGCTTGGGAGGAGGCGAGACCCAGTACTTC,CASSLGGGETQYF,TRBV5-4,few,.,TRBJ2-5
TGTGCCTGGGGGACAGGGTCGAACGAGCAGTACTTC,CAWGTGSNEQYF,TRBV30,few,TRBD1,TRBJ2-7
TGTGCCAGCTCATCGTCTGCGGGCGAGCAGTACTTC,CASSSSAGEQYF,TRBV18,few,.,TRBJ2-7